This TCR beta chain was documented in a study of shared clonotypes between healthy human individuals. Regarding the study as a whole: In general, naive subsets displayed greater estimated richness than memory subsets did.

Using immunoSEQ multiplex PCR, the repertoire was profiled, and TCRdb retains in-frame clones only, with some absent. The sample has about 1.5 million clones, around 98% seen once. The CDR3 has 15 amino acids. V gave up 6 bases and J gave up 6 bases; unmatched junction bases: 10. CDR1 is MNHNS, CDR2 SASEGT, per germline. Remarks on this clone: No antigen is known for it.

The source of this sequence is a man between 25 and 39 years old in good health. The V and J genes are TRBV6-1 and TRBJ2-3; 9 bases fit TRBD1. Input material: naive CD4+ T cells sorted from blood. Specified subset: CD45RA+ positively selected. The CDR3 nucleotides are TGTGCCAGCAGAAACAGGGGGCCGGCGTGGGATACGCAGTATTTT. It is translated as CASRNRGPAWDTQYF.